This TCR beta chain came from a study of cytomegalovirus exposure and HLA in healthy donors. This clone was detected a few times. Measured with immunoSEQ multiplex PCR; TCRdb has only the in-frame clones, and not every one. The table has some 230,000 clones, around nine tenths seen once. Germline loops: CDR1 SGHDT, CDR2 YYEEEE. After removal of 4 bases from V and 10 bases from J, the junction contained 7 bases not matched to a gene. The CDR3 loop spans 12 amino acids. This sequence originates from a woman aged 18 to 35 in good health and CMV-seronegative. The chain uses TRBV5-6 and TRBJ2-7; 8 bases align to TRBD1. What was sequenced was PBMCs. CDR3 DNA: TGTGCCAGCAGCCTCCAGGACAGGGTACAGTACTTC. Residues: CASSLQDRVQYF. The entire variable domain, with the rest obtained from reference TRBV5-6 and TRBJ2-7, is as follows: DAGVTQSPTHLIKTRGQQVTLRCSPKSGHDTVSWYQQALGQGPQFIFQYYEEEERQRGNFPDRFSGHQFPNYSSELNVNALLLGDSALYLCASSLQDRVQYFGPGTRLTVT.